The sequence of this T cell receptor beta chain was determined in a study of blood T cells in healthy people across ages (dated by TCRdb to between 2014 and 2017). Background on the whole study: In model experiments, template switching captured roughly one uniquely barcoded TCR beta cDNA molecule for every two T cells. Using deep sequencing normalized with unique cDNA molecular identifiers, the study measured how TCR beta repertoire diversity changes with age. Donors were grouped into four age groups: young (average roughly 17 years), middle-aged (39), aged (approximately 67) and long-lived (approximately 81). To avoid experimental bias, donors of different ages were spread randomly across the sequencing lanes. Two additional independent replicas of 1 million unique cDNA reads from the same blood draw were analyzed for two donors (one aged 18 to 29 and one aged 80 or older).

This clonotype has just a few counts. The antigen it recognizes is unknown. One end of the junction varies from germline; a read error may be responsible. What the research found in general, with its limitations: Estimates of total diversity from one million sequenced T cells were regarded as lower bounds and underestimates. Because the CMV infection status of the donors was unknown, age-related changes in expanded clonotypes may potentially have been confounded. As age increased, observed TCR beta diversity per million T cells dropped in a roughly linear way, and a significant reduction was already evident by age roughly 40. Bulk unsorted PBMC profiling prevented conclusive comparison of naive and antigen-experienced compartments. The percentage of naive T cells measured by flow cytometry correlated strongly with observed TCR beta diversity. Compared with the aged group, more naive CD4+ T cells, fewer expanded clones and increased TCR diversity were shown by the long-lived group, suggesting age selection.

The CDR3 contains 12 residues, cysteine and phenylalanine counted. The read is trimmed to its CDR3 DNA, 36 bases read in frame from base 1. CDR1 and CDR2 (SEHNR, FQNEAQ) derive from the germline V gene (reference sequence). Donors were under 40 systemically healthy Caucasian individuals from Russia aged roughly 6 to 90 years. Each donor gave around 9.9 milliliters of peripheral blood, collected into EDTA-treated Vacutainer tubes. Ficoll-Paque density-gradient centrifugation was used to isolate PBMCs, with at least 7 million obtained per sample. Total RNA, at least 6 micrograms per sample, was extracted from PBMCs with Trizol reagent. The percentages of naive CD45RAhigh/CD27high T cells were determined by flow cytometry on a PBMC aliquot from every donor. Receptor libraries were prepared by 5' RACE. Sequencing used an Illumina HiSeq 2500. A second PCR of about 7 to 12 cycles was performed with a sample-barcoded 5' primer and a J-beta primer mix. Each TCR beta cDNA molecule received a unique molecular identifier from a template-switch 5' adaptor carrying 12 random nucleotides. Each sample yielded at least 2.5 million CDR3-containing paired-end reads. All of the RNA was converted into first-strand cDNA using the Mint cDNA synthesis kit, with a TRBC-specific oligonucleotide serving as the primer. Following uracil-DNA glycosylase treatment, a first 18-cycle PCR with universal primers M1SS and BC2_uni_R was performed on all cDNA. The original methods were these. Each sample was normalized by randomly selecting 1 million high-quality reads, each carrying a distinct molecular identifier. Instead of being binned into consensus sequences, reads with shared molecular identifiers were discarded. CDR3 identification, clonotype clustering and error correction used MiTCR with a Q25 quality threshold and the strictest error-elimination algorithm. A nonparametric unseen species model with Euler transformation was used to estimate a lower bound on total TCR beta diversity. The raw public reads went through TCRdb reprocessing: fastp at Q25, MiXCR clone calling, in-frame beta chains kept. Identical CDR3 proteins give one entry, which carries the most common genes and DNA. None of the V and J calls come from the authors' own analysis; TCRdb made them. For this sample there are some 1.7 million distinct CDR3 sequences; 28% appear just once. The top ten hold 7.7% of the sample.

Recombination joined TRBV7-9 with TRBJ2-5; there is no confident call for the D gene. Sequencing input: blood. The receptor was derived from a woman aged 30 to 39 in good health. This receptor has the CDR3 CASSFPQGTQYF. The DNA sequence is TGTGCCAGCAGTTTCCCGCAAGGGACCCAGTACTTC.